Below are 14 T cell receptor beta chains sequenced from a single sample in a study of CD8+CD57+ T cells in acquired aplastic anemia. Genomic DNA, the template, was used for profiling of the TCR beta VDJ and CDR3. TCRdb fed the reads into MiXCR, producing one record per CDR3 protein. Among 250,000 to 300,000 distinct CDR3 sequences listed, around 60% were seen once. Material: sorted CD4+, CD8+, or CD8+CD57+ T cells (not recorded which) from PBMCs. These receptors were obtained from a human donor with severe aplastic anemia or a healthy control (not recorded which).

This clonotype was recorded many times. This chain connects TRBV20-1 to TRBJ2-1, with D tentatively TRBD1 or TRBD2 (5 bases each). Trimming pared 6 bases from V and 0 bases from J, leaving 12 bases between. Germline CDR1 DFQATT, CDR2 SNEGSKA (reference sequence). CDR3 length: 14 amino acids. CDR3 sequence: CSAAGADSYNEQFF. The CDR3 DNA follows: TGCAGTGCGGCCGGGGCGGACTCCTACAATGAGCAGTTCTTC.

This clonotype has a count of ten or more. This sequence joins TRBV6-6 and TRBJ1-6; maybe TRBD1 (5 bases). V dropped 8 bases and J dropped 5 bases, with 16 bases sitting between them. Germline V gives CDR1 MNHNY, CDR2 SVGAGI (reference sequence). The CDR3 has 15 residues. CDR3 nucleotide sequence: TGTGCCAGCCGGAGGCAGGGCGCCGATAATTCACCCCTCCACTTT. Protein product: CASRRQGADNSPLHF.

This clonotype appeared a few times. This sequence joins TRBV6-2 or TRBV6-3 and TRBJ1-3, with a possible D match to TRBD1 (5 bases). This CDR3 is built from 15 residues. V shed 8 bases and J shed 0 bases, with 14 bases lying between them. Looked up from germline, CDR1 is MNHEY and CDR2 is SVGEGT. The CDR3 loop is CASGPGPFSGNTIYF. The CDR3 nucleotides are TGTGCCAGCGGACCGGGACCTTTCTCTGGAAACACCATATATTTT.

There are many counts of this clonotype. The gene calls are TRBV12-3 or TRBV12-4 and TRBJ2-7; D not certain. V was pared by 3 bases and J by 3 bases, with 6 bases between. This CDR3 spans 12 amino acids. CDR3 coding DNA: TGTGCCAGCAGTTTGTCCGACTACGAGCAGTACTTC. This sequence encodes CASSLSDYEQYF.

This rearrangement joins TRBV10-3 to TRBJ2-5, with 10 bases matching TRBD2. V dropped 9 bases and J dropped 1; count of bases not matched to a gene: 8. Germline V CDR1 and CDR2: ENHRY, SYGVKD. This CDR3 contains 15 residues. This CDR3 reads CAIKQTSGFQETQYF. The CDR3 DNA reads TGTGCCATAAAACAGACTAGCGGGTTCCAAGAGACCCAGTACTTC.

The chain has TRBV19 and TRBJ2-5; D not resolved. The V end lost 5 bases, the J end lost 4 bases, and 8 bases lay between the germline ends. The CDR3 consists of 12 residues. The V gene's germline CDR1 is LNHDA and CDR2 SQIVND (reference sequence). The CDR3: CASSEVGETQYF. The DNA of the CDR3 is TGTGCCAGTAGTGAAGTGGGAGAGACCCAGTACTTC.

In the case of this clonotype: The CDR3 end shows no conserved phenylalanine or tryptophan, and so a read error is likely. This chain uses TRBV30 with TRBJ1-4; TRBD1 matches at 10 bases. Germline loops: CDR1 GTSNPN, CDR2 SVGIG (reference sequence). The V gene end was trimmed by 1 base and the J gene end by 7 bases; junction bases not matched to a gene: 6. CDR3 length: 15 amino acids. CDR3 DNA sequence: TGTGCCTGGAGTGCATCCGGGACAGGGGTTGAAAAACTGTTTCTT. Translation gives CAWSASGTGVEKLFL.

The genes are TRBV14 and TRBJ2-3; D might be TRBD2 (6 bases). The CDR3 is made up of 13 amino acids. Per germline, CDR1 SGHDN and CDR2 FVKESK. V lost 5 bases and J 5 bases, leaving 11 bases between the germline ends. CDR3 coding DNA: TGTGCCAGCAGCTCGGAGGGTGGAGATACGCAGTATTTT. It translates to CASSSEGGDTQYF.

This clonotype turned up a few times. The genes are TRBV19 and TRBJ1-2; D perhaps matches TRBD1 (6 bases). This CDR3 has 14 residues. The germline V gene has CDR1 LNHDA and CDR2 SQIVND (reference sequence). V lost 5 bases and J lost 5, with 15 bases in between. The CDR3, as DNA: TGTGCCAGTAGTGCCCTTCGACAGGAGTATGGCTACACCTTC. Translated: CASSALRQEYGYTF.

The chain employs TRBV7-2 and TRBJ2-5; weak D call: TRBD2 (5 bases). The CDR3 contains 14 residues. V lost 4 bases to trimming and J lost 2 bases, with 11 bases between them. CDR1 is SGHTA, CDR2 FQGNSA, per germline. CDR3 DNA: TGTGCCAGCAGCTCCGGTCCGGGACAAGAGACCCAGTACTTC. Translation: CASSSGPGQETQYF.

V gene TRBV18 combines with J gene TRBJ1-2; D may be TRBD1 (5 bases). The germline V and J ends were trimmed by 0 bases and 4 bases, with 15 bases remaining between them. The CDR3 is 16 amino acids. The germline CDR1 and CDR2 sequences are KGHSH and LQKENI. CDR3: CASSPPSSGRAYGYTF. The DNA of the CDR3 is TGTGCCAGCTCACCACCGAGCTCAGGGAGAGCCTATGGCTACACCTTC.

Ten or more counts support this clonotype. The chain is built from TRBV18 and TRBJ2-6; D gene ambiguous. The CDR3 sequence is 15 residues long. V dropped 1 base and J dropped 4 bases, with 8 bases sitting between them. CDR1 and CDR2 (germline): KGHSH, LQKENI. In DNA, the CDR3 is TGTGCCAGCTCACCACTGGGTACCGGGGCCAACGTCCTGACTTTC. Its translation is CASSPLGTGANVLTF.

The chain employs TRBV19 and TRBJ1-1, with D perhaps matching TRBD1 (6 bases). The CDR3 extends over 15 amino acids. Trimming removed 6 bases from V and 0 bases from J, with 14 bases in between. Germline V gene lookup returns CDR1 LNHDA and CDR2 SQIVND (reference sequence). The CDR3 region is CASSEYGQLNTEAFF. The CDR3 region has the DNA TGTGCCAGTAGCGAGTATGGACAGCTGAACACTGAAGCTTTCTTT.

Only a few counts were recorded for this clonotype. This chain uses TRBV30 with TRBJ1-2; D uncertain. V was cut by 0 bases and J by 1 base, with 6 bases left in between. The CDR3 length is 13 residues. Germline lookup yields CDR1 GTSNPN and CDR2 SVGIG (reference sequence). The CDR3 loop is CAWSVEYNYGYTF. The DNA for the CDR3 is TGTGCCTGGAGTGTGGAGTATAACTATGGCTACACCTTC. The full variable domain, rest sourced from reference TRBV30 and TRBJ1-2, is SQTIHQWPATLVQPVGSPLSLECTVEGTSNPNLYWYRQAAGRGLQLLFYSVGIGQISSEVPQNLSASRPQDRQFILSSKKLLLSDSGFYLCAWSVEYNYGYTFGSGTRLTVV.